This entry is about one T cell receptor beta chain. This sample is drawn from a study of blood T cell repertoires in COVID-19. About the research overall: Donors in the United States, Italy and Spain gave samples during acute or convalescent COVID-19. Sources were T cells, B-cell-depleted T cells, or PBMCs; the material itself was cDNA or gDNA.

Germline V gives CDR1 MDHEN, CDR2 SYDVKM. The junction had 15 bases not matched to a gene; V was cut back by 2 bases and J by 5 bases. The length of the CDR3 is 19 residues. Per the original data handling: The assay estimated nucleated cells by amplifying reference gene primers. This table comes from immunoSEQ multiplex PCR, and its TCRdb copy is limited to in-frame clones, with some not included. The DNA was the basis for D and trimming; V, J and clone size are from that table. The data contain around 250,000 clones, 70% to 90% of them singletons. This chain uses TRBV28 with TRBJ2-1, with TRBD2 matching 10 bases. The TCR sequence derives from a man between 60 and 75 years old who had recovered from COVID-19. The sequencing input was peripheral blood. The CDR3: CASSLRGGSSGRIDNEQFF. The CDR3 bases are TGTGCCAGCAGTTTACGTGGTGGTTCTAGCGGGAGAATCGACAATGAGCAGTTCTTC.